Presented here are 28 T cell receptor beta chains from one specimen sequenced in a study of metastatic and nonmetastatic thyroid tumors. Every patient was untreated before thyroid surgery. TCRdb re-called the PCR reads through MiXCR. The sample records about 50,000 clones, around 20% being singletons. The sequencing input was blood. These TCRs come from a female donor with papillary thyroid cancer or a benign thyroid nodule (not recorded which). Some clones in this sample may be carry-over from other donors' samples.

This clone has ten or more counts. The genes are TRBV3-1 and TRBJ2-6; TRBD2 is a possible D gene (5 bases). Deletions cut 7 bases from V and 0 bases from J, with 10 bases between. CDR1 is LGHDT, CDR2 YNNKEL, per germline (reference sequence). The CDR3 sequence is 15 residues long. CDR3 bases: TGTGCCAGCAAGCGGAGGAGCTCTGGGGCCAACGTCCTGACTTTC. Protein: CASKRRSSGANVLTF. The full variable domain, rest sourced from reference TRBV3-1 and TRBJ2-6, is DTAVSQTPKYLVTQMGNDKSIKCEQNLGHDTMYWYKQDSKKFLKIMFSYNNKELIINETVPNRFSPKSPDKAHLNLHINSLELGDSAVYFCASKRRSSGANVLTFGAGSRLTVL.

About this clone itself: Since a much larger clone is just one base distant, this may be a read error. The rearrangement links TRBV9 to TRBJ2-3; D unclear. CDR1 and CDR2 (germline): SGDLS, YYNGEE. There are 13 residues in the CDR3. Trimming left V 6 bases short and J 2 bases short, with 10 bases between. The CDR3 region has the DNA TGTGCCAGCAACAGTCCCACCACAGATACGCAGTATTTT. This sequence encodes CASNSPTTDTQYF. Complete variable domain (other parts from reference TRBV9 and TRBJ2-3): DSGVTQTPKHLITATGQRVTLRCSPRSGDLSVYWYQQSLDQGLQFLIQYYNGEERAKGNILERFSAQQFPDLHSELNLSSLELGDSALYFCASNSPTTDTQYFGPGTRLTVL.

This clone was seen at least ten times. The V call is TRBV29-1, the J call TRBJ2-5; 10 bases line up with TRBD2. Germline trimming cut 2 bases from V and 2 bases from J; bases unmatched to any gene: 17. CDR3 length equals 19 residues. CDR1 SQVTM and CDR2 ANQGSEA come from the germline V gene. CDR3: CSVESLLAGPAYSQETQYF. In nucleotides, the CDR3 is TGCAGCGTTGAAAGCCTACTAGCGGGACCAGCTTATTCACAAGAGACCCAGTACTTC.

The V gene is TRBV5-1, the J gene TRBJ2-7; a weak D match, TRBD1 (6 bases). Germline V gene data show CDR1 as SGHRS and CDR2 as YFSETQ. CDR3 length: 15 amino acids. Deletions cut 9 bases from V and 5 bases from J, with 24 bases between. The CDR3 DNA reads TGCGCCATCACCTTACAGGGTAGTAAGCCTAACGAGCAGTACTTC. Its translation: CAITLQGSKPNEQYF.

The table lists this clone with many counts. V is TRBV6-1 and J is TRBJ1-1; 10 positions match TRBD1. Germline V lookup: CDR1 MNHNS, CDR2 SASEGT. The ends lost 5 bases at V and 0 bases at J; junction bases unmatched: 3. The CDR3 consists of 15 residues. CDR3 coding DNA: TGTGCCAGCAGTTCGGGACAGGGGATGAACACTGAAGCTTTCTTT. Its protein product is CASSSGQGMNTEAFF.

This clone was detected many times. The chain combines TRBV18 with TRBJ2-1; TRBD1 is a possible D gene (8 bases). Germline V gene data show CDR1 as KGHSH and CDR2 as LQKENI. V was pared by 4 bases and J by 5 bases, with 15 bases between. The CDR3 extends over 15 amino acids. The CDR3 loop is CASSRRQGRDNEQFF. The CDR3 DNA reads TGTGCCAGCTCACGTCGACAGGGGAGGGACAATGAGCAGTTCTTC.

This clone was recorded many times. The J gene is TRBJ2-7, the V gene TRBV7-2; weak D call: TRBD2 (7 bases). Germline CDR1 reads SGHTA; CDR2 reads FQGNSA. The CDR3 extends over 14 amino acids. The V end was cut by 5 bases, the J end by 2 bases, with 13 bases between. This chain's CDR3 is CASSPWGGPYEQYF. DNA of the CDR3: TGTGCCAGCAGCCCCTGGGGGGGCCCCTACGAGCAGTACTTC. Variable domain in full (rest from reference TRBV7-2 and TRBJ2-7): GAGVSQSPSNKVTEKGKDVELRCDPISGHTALYWYRQSLGQGLEFLIYFQGNSAPDKSGLPSDRFSAERTGGSVSTLTIQRTQQEDSAVYLCASSPWGGPYEQYFGPGTRLTVT.

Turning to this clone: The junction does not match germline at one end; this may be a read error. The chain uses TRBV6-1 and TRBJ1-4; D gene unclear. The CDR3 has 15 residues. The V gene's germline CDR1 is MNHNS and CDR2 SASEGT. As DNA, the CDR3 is TGTGCCAGCAGTGCCGAATACCCAACTAATGAAGAACTGTTTTTT. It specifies CASSAEYPTNEELFF.

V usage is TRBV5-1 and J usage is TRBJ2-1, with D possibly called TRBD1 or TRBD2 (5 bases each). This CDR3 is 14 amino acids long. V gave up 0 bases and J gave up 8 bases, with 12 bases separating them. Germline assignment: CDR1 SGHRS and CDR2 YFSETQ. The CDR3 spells CASSLAGQIHEQFF. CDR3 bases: TGCGCCAGCAGCTTGGCGGGGCAGATCCATGAGCAGTTCTTC.

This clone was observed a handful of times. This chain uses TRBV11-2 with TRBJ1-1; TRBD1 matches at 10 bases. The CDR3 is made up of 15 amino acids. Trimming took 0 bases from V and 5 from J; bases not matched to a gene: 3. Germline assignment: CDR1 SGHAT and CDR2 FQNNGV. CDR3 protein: CASSLDGTGVTEAFF. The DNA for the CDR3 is TGTGCCAGCAGCTTAGATGGGACAGGGGTTACTGAAGCTTTCTTT.

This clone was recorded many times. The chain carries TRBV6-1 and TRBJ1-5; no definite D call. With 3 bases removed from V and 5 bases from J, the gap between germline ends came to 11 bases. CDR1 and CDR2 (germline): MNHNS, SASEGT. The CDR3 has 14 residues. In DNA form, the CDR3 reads TGTGCCAGCAGTGAGAGGGCGCAAGATCAGCCCCAGCATTTT. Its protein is CASSERAQDQPQHF.

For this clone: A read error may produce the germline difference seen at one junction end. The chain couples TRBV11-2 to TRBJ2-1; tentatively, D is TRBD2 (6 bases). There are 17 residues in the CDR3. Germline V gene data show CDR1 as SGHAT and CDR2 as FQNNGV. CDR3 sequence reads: CAISPGTRRGTAGVQFF. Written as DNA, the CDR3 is TGTGCCATCAGCCCGGGGACCCGGAGGGGAACAGCGGGTGTGCAGTTCTTC.

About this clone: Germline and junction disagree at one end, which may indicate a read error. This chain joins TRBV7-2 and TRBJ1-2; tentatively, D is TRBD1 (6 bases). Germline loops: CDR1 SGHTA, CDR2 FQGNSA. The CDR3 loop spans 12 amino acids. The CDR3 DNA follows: TGTGCCAGCTGCTTCCAGACAGGCCTGGACACCTTC. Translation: CASCFQTGLDTF. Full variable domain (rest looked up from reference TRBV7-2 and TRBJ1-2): GAGVSQSPSNKVTEKGKDVELRCDPISGHTALYWYRQSLGQGLEFLIYFQGNSAPDKSGLPSDRFSAERTGGSVSTLTIQRTQQEDSAVYLCASCFQTGLDTFGSGTRLTVV.

The CDR3 DNA reads as TGTGCCAGCATCCTAAGGGAGGGCTACGAGCAGTACTTC. Its protein is CASILREGYEQYF. The chain recombines TRBV3-1 with TRBJ2-7; 7 positions match TRBD2. The CDR3 sequence is 13 residues long. The V gene's germline CDR1 is LGHDT and CDR2 YNNKEL (reference sequence). The V and J ends lost 7 bases and 3 bases, in that order; junction bases with no gene match: 6.

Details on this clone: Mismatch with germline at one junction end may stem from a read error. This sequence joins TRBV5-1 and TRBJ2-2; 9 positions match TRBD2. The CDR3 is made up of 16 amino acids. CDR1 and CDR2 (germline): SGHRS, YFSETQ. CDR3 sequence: CASSLGTSVHTAELFF. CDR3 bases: TGCGCCAGCAGCTTGGGGACTAGCGTGCACACCGCGGAGCTGTTTTTT.

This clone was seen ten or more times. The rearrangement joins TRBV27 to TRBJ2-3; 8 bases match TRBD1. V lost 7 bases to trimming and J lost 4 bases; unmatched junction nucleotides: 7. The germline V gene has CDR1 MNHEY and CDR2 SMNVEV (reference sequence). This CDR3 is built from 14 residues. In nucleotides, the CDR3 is TGTGCCAGCAAGTATCGGGACAGGTCAGATACGCAGTATTTT. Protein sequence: CASKYRDRSDTQYF.

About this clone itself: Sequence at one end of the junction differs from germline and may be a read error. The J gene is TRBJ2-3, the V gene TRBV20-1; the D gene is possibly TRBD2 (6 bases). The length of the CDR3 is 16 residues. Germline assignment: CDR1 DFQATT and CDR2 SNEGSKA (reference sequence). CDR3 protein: CSARDWTIGSGDTQYF. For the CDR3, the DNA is TGCAGTGCTAGAGACTGGACTATCGGGAGTGGAGATACTCAGTATTTT.

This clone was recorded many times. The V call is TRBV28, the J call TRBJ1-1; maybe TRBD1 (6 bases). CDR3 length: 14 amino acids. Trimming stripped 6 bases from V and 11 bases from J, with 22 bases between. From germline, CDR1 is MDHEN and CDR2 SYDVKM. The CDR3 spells CASSEQGRGASAFF. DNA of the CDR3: TGTGCCAGCAGCGAACAGGGTAGGGGGGCGAGCGCTTTCTTT.

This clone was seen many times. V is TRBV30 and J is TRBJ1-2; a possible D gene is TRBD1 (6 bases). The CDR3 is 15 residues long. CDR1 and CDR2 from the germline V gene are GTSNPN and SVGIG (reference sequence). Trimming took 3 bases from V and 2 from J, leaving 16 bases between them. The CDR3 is CAWRLATGTNYGYTF. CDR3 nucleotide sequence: TGTGCCTGGAGGTTAGCCACCGGGACAAACTATGGCTACACCTTC.

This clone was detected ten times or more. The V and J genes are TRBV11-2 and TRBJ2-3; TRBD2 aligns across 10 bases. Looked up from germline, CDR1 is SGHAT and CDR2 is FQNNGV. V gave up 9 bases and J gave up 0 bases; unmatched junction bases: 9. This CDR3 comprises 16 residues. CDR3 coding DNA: TGTGCCAGGGCCTTACTAGCGGGGACGAGCACAGATACGCAGTATTTT. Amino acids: CARALLAGTSTDTQYF.

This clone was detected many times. DNA for the CDR3: TGTGCCAGCAGTGAGAGCTCTGGGGCCAACGTCCTGACTTTC. It yields the protein CASSESSGANVLTF. The chain employs TRBV2 and TRBJ2-6; D call uncertain. V was cut by 3 bases and J by 0 bases, with 3 bases left in between. The CDR3 spans 14 residues. Germline V CDR1 and CDR2: SNHLY, FYNNEI.

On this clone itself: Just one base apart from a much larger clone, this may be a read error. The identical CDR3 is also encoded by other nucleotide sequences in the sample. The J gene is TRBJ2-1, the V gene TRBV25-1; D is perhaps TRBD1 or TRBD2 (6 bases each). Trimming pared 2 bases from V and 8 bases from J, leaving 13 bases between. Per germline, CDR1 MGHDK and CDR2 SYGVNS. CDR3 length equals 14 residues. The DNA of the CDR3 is TGTGCCAGCAGTGAAAGGGGGGCCTTGGATGAGCAGTTCTTC. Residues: CASSERGALDEQFF.

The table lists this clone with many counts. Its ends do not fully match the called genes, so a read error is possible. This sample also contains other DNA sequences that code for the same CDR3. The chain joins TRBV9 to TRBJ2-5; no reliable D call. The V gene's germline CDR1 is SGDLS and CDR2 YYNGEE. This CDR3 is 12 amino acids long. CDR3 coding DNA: TGTGCCAGCAGCATGTACGAGGAGACTCAGTACTTC. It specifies CASSMYEETQYF.

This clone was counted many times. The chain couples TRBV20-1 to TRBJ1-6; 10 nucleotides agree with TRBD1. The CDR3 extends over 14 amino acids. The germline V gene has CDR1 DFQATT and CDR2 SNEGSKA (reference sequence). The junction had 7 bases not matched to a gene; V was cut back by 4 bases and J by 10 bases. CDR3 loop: CSATPGQGRSPLHF. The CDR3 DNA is TGCAGTGCTACGCCGGGACAGGGGAGATCACCCCTCCACTTT.

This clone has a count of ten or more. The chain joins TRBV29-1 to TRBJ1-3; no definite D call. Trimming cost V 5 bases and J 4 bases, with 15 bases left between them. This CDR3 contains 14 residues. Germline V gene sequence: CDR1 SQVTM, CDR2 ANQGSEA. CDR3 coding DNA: TGCAGCGTTAGGGCATCGGGGTCCGGAAACACCATATATTTT. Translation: CSVRASGSGNTIYF.

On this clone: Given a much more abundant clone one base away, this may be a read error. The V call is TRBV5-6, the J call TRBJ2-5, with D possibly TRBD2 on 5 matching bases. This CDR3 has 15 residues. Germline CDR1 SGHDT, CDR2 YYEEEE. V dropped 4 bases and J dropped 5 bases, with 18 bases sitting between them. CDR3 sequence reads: CASSPSGGPAETQYF. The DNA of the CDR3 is TGTGCCAGCAGCCCCTCAGGAGGCCCGGCGGAGACCCAGTACTTC.

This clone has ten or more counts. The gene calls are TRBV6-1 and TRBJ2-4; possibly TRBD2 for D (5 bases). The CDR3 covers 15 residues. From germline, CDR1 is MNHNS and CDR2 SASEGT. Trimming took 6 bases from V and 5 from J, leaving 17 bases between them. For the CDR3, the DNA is TGTGCCAGCAGGCCTGACGGAGGATCAGAAAACATTCAGTACTTC. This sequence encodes CASRPDGGSENIQYF.

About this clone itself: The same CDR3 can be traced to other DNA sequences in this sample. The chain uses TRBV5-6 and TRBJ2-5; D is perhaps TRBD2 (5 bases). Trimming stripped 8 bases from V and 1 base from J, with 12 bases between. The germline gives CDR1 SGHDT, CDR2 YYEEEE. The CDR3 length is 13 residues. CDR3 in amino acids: CASSELLQETQYF. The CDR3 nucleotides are TGTGCCAGTAGCGAACTGCTCCAAGAGACCCAGTACTTC.